What follows are 27 T cell receptor beta chains derived from one specimen sequenced in a study of memory CD8 T cells in hepatitis C reinfection. Generated by immunoSEQ multiplex PCR, the TCRdb table keeps only in-frame clones and is missing some. The sample has approximately 49,000 clones, nearly 90% seen once. The time point denotes: late/post reinfection, 12 to 24 weeks after detection. Sorted cells were sequenced directly ex vivo without any in vitro expansion. The sample taken for sequencing was naive CD8+ T cells sorted from blood. These receptors originate from a man aged 18-30 years with hepatitis C virus infection.

The rearrangement links TRBV27 to TRBJ2-7; 8 nucleotides line up with TRBD1. V shed 5 bases, J shed 5 bases, and the junction held 5 bases outside the gene matches. Germline CDR1 and CDR2: MNHEY and SMNVEV (reference sequence). This CDR3 region has 13 residues. The CDR3 is CASSSRGPHEQYF. DNA of the CDR3: TGTGCCAGCAGTAGCAGGGGGCCCCACGAGCAGTACTTC.

This sequence joins TRBV7-9 and TRBJ2-7; 7 nucleotides match TRBD1. V was clipped by 4 bases and J by 3 bases; unmatched bases: 6. This CDR3 spans 14 amino acids. Looked up from germline, CDR1 is SEHNR and CDR2 is FQNEAQ (reference sequence). Here the CDR3 reads CASSSGQALYEQYF. The CDR3 DNA sequence: TGTGCCAGCAGCTCCGGACAGGCCCTCTACGAGCAGTACTTC.

This chain connects TRBV28 to TRBJ2-5; D is perhaps TRBD1 (5 bases). The CDR3 is made up of 15 amino acids. V shed 6 bases and J shed 4 bases, with 18 bases lying between them. Germline V gene lookup returns CDR1 MDHEN and CDR2 SYDVKM. CDR3 sequence: CASRPGQGIAETQYF. The CDR3 DNA follows: TGTGCCAGCAGACCGGGCCAGGGCATAGCAGAGACCCAGTACTTC. Looking up the rest from reference TRBV28 and TRBJ2-5 gives the full variable domain: DVKVTQSSRYLVKRTGEKVFLECVQDMDHENMFWYRQDPGLGLRLIYFSYDVKMKEKGDIPEGYSVSREKKERFSLILESASTNQTSMYLCASRPGQGIAETQYFGPGTRLLVL.

This clone was seen a handful of times. J is TRBJ2-7 and V is TRBV5-5; TRBD1 aligns across 8 bases. J gave up 2 bases and V 4 bases, and 11 bases lay outside the gene matches. The CDR3 runs to 16 residues. The germline V gene encodes CDR1 SGHKS and CDR2 YYEKEE (reference sequence). Here the CDR3 reads CASSNPGQGWTYEQYV. CDR3 sequence (DNA): TGTGCCAGCAGCAACCCAGGACAGGGTTGGACCTACGAGCAGTACGTC.

The genes are TRBV6-5 and TRBJ2-4; TRBD1 aligns across 10 bases. Germline V gene lookup returns CDR1 MNHEY and CDR2 SVGAGI. V shed 8 bases and J 1 base; nucleotides not matched to a gene: 2. The CDR3 extends over 14 amino acids. CDR3 coding DNA: TGTGCCAGCGGGGACAGGGGTGCCAAAAACATTCAGTACTTC. This sequence encodes CASGDRGAKNIQYF.

The gene calls are TRBV4-1 and TRBJ2-7; D is perhaps TRBD1 (6 bases). The germline gives CDR1 MGHRA, CDR2 YSYEKL. The CDR3 is 13 residues long. The CDR3 DNA reads as TGCACCAGCAGCCAGGGTGGGGACACGGAGCAGTACGTC. This encodes CTSSQGGDTEQYV.

The rearrangement uses TRBV29-1 and TRBJ2-1, with D possibly being TRBD2 (5 bases). The CDR3 consists of 12 residues. CDR1 is SQVTM and CDR2 is ANQGSEA in the germline V gene. Trimming cost V 1 base and J 8 bases, with 9 bases left between them. The CDR3 loop reads CSVEGRGDEQFF. The CDR3 DNA follows: TGCAGCGTTGAAGGACGGGGAGATGAGCAGTTCTTC.

The J gene is TRBJ2-7, the V gene TRBV14, with 9 bases aligning to TRBD2. CDR1 and CDR2 (germline): SGHDN, FVKESK. The CDR3 is 16 residues long. Losses at the gene ends were 1 base for V and 4 bases for J; bases not matched to a gene: 8. The CDR3 spells CASSQVTSSGIYEQYF. DNA of the CDR3: TGTGCCAGCAGCCAAGTTACGTCTAGCGGGATTTACGAGCAGTACTTC.

The chain uses TRBV13 and TRBJ2-5; a weak D match, TRBD1 (7 bases). The CDR3 runs to 15 residues. In germline, CDR1 is PRHDT, CDR2 FYEKMQ (reference sequence). V was clipped by 5 bases and J by 6 bases, with 19 bases between them. The CDR3 protein is CASSPFGGGWKTQYF. As DNA, the CDR3 is TGTGCCAGCAGCCCCTTCGGAGGGGGCTGGAAGACCCAGTACTTC.

The chain links TRBV5-4 to TRBJ1-2; 7 nucleotides align to TRBD1. V gave up 2 bases and J gave up 4 bases; unmatched junction bases: 8. Germline V gives CDR1 SGHNT, CDR2 YYREEE (reference sequence). The CDR3 is made up of 15 amino acids. The CDR3 reads CASSLRDSSTYGYTF. CDR3 coding DNA: TGTGCCAGCAGCTTACGGGACAGCTCGACCTATGGCTACACCTTC. The variable domain in full, with the rest retrieved from reference TRBV5-4 and TRBJ1-2, is ETGVTQSPTHLIKTRGQQVTLRCSSQSGHNTVSWYQQALGQGPQFIFQYYREEENGRGNFPPRFSGLQFPNYSSELNVNALELDDSALYLCASSLRDSSTYGYTFGSGTRLTVV.

The J gene is TRBJ2-1, the V gene TRBV28; 7 bases match TRBD2. The CDR3 is 13 residues long. The V gene's germline CDR1 is MDHEN and CDR2 SYDVKM. J gave up 7 bases and V 2 bases, and 2 bases lay outside the gene matches. CDR3: CASSLLAANEQFF. As DNA, the CDR3 is TGTGCCAGCAGTTTACTAGCGGCTAATGAGCAGTTCTTC.

This clone was recorded only once. This rearrangement joins TRBV6-5 to TRBJ1-2; D not resolved. This CDR3 comprises 13 residues. Germline V gene data show CDR1 as MNHEY and CDR2 as SVGAGI. Trimming pared 0 bases from V and 7 bases from J, leaving 9 bases between. CDR3 loop: CASSYSTHLGYTF. CDR3 DNA: TGTGCCAGCAGTTACTCGACACACCTTGGCTACACCTTC.

A word on this clone: One junction end does not reproduce the germline sequence, and a read error may be involved. This chain links TRBV5-1 with TRBJ2-1; a possible D gene is TRBD2 (6 bases). CDR3 size: 15 residues. Per the germline V gene, CDR1 is SGHRS and CDR2 is YFSETQ. The CDR3 DNA is TGCGCCAGCAGTTTGGGACTGACGATCGCCAATGAGCAGTTCTTC. Its translation is CASSLGLTIANEQFF.

This chain links TRBV19 with TRBJ2-3, with a tentative D call TRBD2 (6 bases). Trimming removed 3 bases from V and 2 bases from J, with 12 bases in between. This CDR3 has 15 residues. Germline CDR1 and CDR2: LNHDA and SQIVND (reference sequence). The CDR3 DNA follows: TGTGCCAGTAGTATCGTTAGCGGTGACACAGATACGCAGTATTTT. Residues: CASSIVSGDTDTQYF.

This sequence joins TRBV29-1 and TRBJ2-1; 10 bases are shared with TRBD2. The CDR3 loop spans 14 amino acids. With 4 bases clipped from V and 5 bases from J, the junction kept 5 bases outside the gene matches. Germline CDR1 SQVTM, CDR2 ANQGSEA. CDR3 in amino acids: CSVAGLAVDNEQFF. The CDR3 bases are TGCAGCGTTGCAGGACTAGCGGTGGACAATGAGCAGTTCTTC.

The chain employs TRBV27 and TRBJ1-3; 11 positions agree with TRBD1. V dropped 2 bases and J dropped 1; count of bases not matched to a gene: 4. Germline V gene lookup returns CDR1 MNHEY and CDR2 SMNVEV (reference sequence). The CDR3 is 17 residues long. CDR3 sequence reads: CASSLLDRGLSGNTIYF. The CDR3 region has the DNA TGTGCCAGCAGTTTACTGGACAGGGGGCTGTCTGGAAACACCATATATTTT.

This rearrangement joins TRBV30 to TRBJ2-5; 8 bases map to TRBD2. This CDR3 has 13 residues. The germline V gene encodes CDR1 GTSNPN and CDR2 SVGIG (reference sequence). The V and J ends lost 0 bases and 5 bases, in that order; junction bases with no gene match: 2. For the CDR3, the DNA is TGTGCCTGGAGTGTAAGACTAGCGGAGACCCAGTACTTC. This sequence encodes CAWSVRLAETQYF.

The V and J genes are TRBV11-2 and TRBJ2-7; D unclear. Trimming shortened V by 0 bases and J by 6 bases, and 6 bases separated the two germline ends. This CDR3 region has 12 residues. Germline CDR1 and CDR2: SGHAT and FQNNGV. For the CDR3, the DNA is TGTGCCAGCAGCTTAGATCTGTCCGAGCAGTACTTC. Its protein is CASSLDLSEQYF.

Here the CDR3 DNA reads TGCAGCGTTGAAGTAGTCGGGACAGGGGACTATGGCTACACCTTC. It encodes CSVEVVGTGDYGYTF. The chain recombines TRBV29-1 with TRBJ1-2; 10 nucleotides agree with TRBD1. Germline V gene sequence: CDR1 SQVTM, CDR2 ANQGSEA. V shed 1 base, J shed 3 bases, and the junction held 5 bases outside the gene matches. The CDR3 sequence is 15 residues long.

The chain combines TRBV13 with TRBJ2-6, with a possible D match to TRBD1 (6 bases). This CDR3 has 18 amino acids. Germline assignment: CDR1 PRHDT and CDR2 FYEKMQ (reference sequence). Trimming removed 6 bases at V and 0 bases at J, with 18 bases between. CDR3 coding DNA: TGTGCCAGCAGGAGGGGTGGACAGTTAATCTCTGGGGCCAACGTCCTGACTTTC. It specifies CASRRGGQLISGANVLTF.

The V and J genes are TRBV27 and TRBJ2-3; no definite D call. Germline-derived CDR1 and CDR2 are MNHEY and SMNVEV (reference sequence). CDR3 length equals 15 residues. V was clipped by 3 bases and J by 0 bases, with 10 bases between them. Written as DNA, the CDR3 is TGTGCCAGCAGTTTGGTGACAACCAGCACAGATACGCAGTATTTT. The encoded protein is CASSLVTTSTDTQYF.

This rearrangement joins TRBV27 to TRBJ2-1; perhaps TRBD2 as D (5 bases). Looked up from germline, CDR1 is MNHEY and CDR2 is SMNVEV (reference sequence). The ends were cut back, 8 bases at V and 15 bases at J, with 20 bases in the middle. CDR3 size: 12 residues. The CDR3 region is CASEGVQAGRFF. In DNA, the CDR3 is TGTGCCAGCGAGGGCGTCCAGGCGGGCCGGTTCTTC.

The V gene is TRBV7-8, the J gene TRBJ2-1; 9 nucleotides match TRBD2. The CDR3 covers 14 residues. J lost 8 bases, V lost 3 bases, and 5 bases had no gene match. Germline V gene lookup returns CDR1 SGHVS and CDR2 FQNEAQ. Written as DNA, the CDR3 is TGTGCCAGCAGCTTCGGGACTAGCTTAGATGAGCAGTTCTTC. Its translation is CASSFGTSLDEQFF.

The V and J genes are TRBV5-1 and TRBJ2-3; 10 bases match TRBD2. CDR3 length: 16 amino acids. The germline V gene has CDR1 SGHRS and CDR2 YFSETQ. The V gene end was trimmed by 3 bases and the J gene end by 6 bases; junction bases not matched to a gene: 10. The CDR3: CASSSTGASGGDTQYF. CDR3 DNA sequence: TGCGCCAGCAGCTCAACAGGGGCTAGCGGGGGTGATACGCAGTATTTT.

The V and J genes are TRBV7-9 and TRBJ1-2; D is possibly TRBD1 (5 bases). Trimming removed 6 bases from V and 6 bases from J, with 23 bases in between. Germline assignment: CDR1 SEHNR and CDR2 FQNEAQ (reference sequence). CDR3 length: 16 residues. The CDR3 reads CASRTGAGPRHHGYTF. For the CDR3, the DNA is TGTGCCAGCAGAACAGGAGCAGGCCCCCGACATCATGGCTACACCTTC.

This chain links TRBV29-1 with TRBJ2-7; 9 nucleotides agree with TRBD1. The CDR3 consists of 14 residues. Germline V lookup: CDR1 SQVTM, CDR2 ANQGSEA. V trimming: 4 bases; J trimming: 0 bases; junction bases outside the gene matches: 4. The CDR3 sequence is CSVADRGSSYEQYF. The DNA of the CDR3 is TGCAGCGTTGCTGACAGGGGGAGCTCCTACGAGCAGTACTTC.

J is TRBJ2-1 and V is TRBV9; 8 bases line up with TRBD2. This CDR3 is 16 amino acids long. With 4 bases clipped from V and 3 bases from J, the junction kept 9 bases outside the gene matches. Germline V CDR1 and CDR2: SGDLS, YYNGEE. The CDR3 bases are TGTGCCAGCAGCCCGCGGACTAGCAGGATCTACAATGAGCAGTTCTTC. It yields the protein CASSPRTSRIYNEQFF.